The subject of this entry is one TCR beta chain. This sample was taken from a study of T cell responses to AZD1222 COVID-19 vaccine. This CDR3 has 16 residues. V was cut by 4 bases and J by 4 bases, with 19 bases left in between. CDR1 and CDR2 (germline): LGHNA, YSLEER. This table comes from immunoSEQ multiplex PCR, and its TCRdb copy is limited to in-frame clones, with some not included. The sample holds 98,000 or so clones; around 86% are singletons and the top ten take less than 4%. Sequencing was performed on peripheral blood, taken 28 days after the second dose of the MenACWY control vaccine. This TCR derives from an adult who received the MenACWY meningococcal vaccine as a control. V gene TRBV4-3 combines with J gene TRBJ1-2, with D possibly being TRBD1 (6 bases). As DNA, the CDR3 is TGCGCCAGCAGCCCTCAGTATTCTGCAGGGGCCTATGGCTACACCTTC. This gives the protein CASSPQYSAGAYGYTF.